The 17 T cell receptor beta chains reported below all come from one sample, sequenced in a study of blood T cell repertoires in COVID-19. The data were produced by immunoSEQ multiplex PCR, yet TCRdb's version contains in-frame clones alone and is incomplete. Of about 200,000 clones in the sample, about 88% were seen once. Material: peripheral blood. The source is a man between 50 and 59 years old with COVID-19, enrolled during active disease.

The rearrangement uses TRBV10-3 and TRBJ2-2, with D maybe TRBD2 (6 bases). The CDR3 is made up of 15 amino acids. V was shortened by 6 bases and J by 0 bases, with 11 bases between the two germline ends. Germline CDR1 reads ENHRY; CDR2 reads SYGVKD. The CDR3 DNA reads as TGTGCCATCAGCGCGGGGTGGGCGAACACCGGGGAGCTGTTTTTT. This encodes CAISAGWANTGELFF.

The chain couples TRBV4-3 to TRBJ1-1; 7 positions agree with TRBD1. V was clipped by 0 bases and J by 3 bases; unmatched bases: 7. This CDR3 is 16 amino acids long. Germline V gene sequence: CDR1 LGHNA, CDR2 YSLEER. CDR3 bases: TGCGCCAGCAGCCAAGAGACAGGGATGGGGGACACTGAAGCTTTCTTT. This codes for CASSQETGMGDTEAFF.

The DNA for the CDR3 is TGCAGCGTCGCGGCGGGGGTGGGTAATGAAAAACTGTTTTTT. Translation: CSVAAGVGNEKLFF. V usage is TRBV29-1 and J usage is TRBJ1-4, with a weak D call TRBD1 (5 bases). The length of the CDR3 is 14 residues. The V and J ends lost 6 bases and 4 bases respectively, with 15 bases between them. CDR1 and CDR2 (germline): SQVTM, ANQGSEA.

The chain's CDR3 is CSVASSGIYNEQFF. The DNA of the CDR3 is TGCAGCGTTGCGTCTAGCGGGATATACAATGAGCAGTTCTTC. The V gene is TRBV29-1, the J gene TRBJ2-1; 9 bases match TRBD2. The ends lost 4 bases at V and 4 bases at J; junction bases unmatched: 5. Germline values: CDR1 SQVTM, CDR2 ANQGSEA. The CDR3 totals 14 residues.

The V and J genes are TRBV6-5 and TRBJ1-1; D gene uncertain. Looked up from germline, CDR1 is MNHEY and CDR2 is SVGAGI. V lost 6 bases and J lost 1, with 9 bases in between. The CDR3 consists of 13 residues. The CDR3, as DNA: TGTGCCAGCAGACTCCAAGAGAACACTGAAGCTTTCTTT. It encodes CASRLQENTEAFF.

As DNA, the CDR3 is TGCGCACCGGGACACCCAGACACTGAAGCTTTCTTT. As protein: CAPGHPDTEAFF. This chain uses TRBV10-1 with TRBJ1-1; tentatively, D is TRBD1 (6 bases). Looked up from germline, CDR1 is WNHNN and CDR2 is SYGVQD (reference sequence). The CDR3 runs 12 residues.

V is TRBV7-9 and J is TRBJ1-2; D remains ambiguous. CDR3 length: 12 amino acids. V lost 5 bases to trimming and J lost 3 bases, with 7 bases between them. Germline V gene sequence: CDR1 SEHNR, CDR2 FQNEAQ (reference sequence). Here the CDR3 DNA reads TGTGCCAGCAGCCCCGAGCACTATGGCTACACCTTC. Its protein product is CASSPEHYGYTF. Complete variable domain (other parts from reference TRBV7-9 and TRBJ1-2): DTGVSQNPRHKITKRGQNVTFRCDPISEHNRLYWYRQTLGQGPEFLTYFQNEAQLEKSRLLSDRFSAERPKGSFSTLEIQRTEQGDSAMYLCASSPEHYGYTFGSGTRLTVV.

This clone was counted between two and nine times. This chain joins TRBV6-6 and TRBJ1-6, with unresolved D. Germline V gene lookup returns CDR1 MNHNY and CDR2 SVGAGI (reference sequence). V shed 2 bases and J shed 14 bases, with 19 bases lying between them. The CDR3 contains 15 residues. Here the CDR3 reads CASSYRGQAPNTLHF. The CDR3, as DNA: TGTGCCAGCAGTTACCGTGGGCAGGCTCCGAACACCCTCCACTTT.

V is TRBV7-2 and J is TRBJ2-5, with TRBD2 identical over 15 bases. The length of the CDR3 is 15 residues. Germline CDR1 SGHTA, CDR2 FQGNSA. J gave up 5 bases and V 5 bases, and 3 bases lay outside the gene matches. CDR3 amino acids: CASSRGTSGGETQYF. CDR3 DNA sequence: TGTGCCAGCAGCAGAGGGACTAGCGGGGGGGAGACCCAGTACTTC. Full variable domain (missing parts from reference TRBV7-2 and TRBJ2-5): GAGVSQSPSNKVTEKGKDVELRCDPISGHTALYWYRQSLGQGLEFLIYFQGNSAPDKSGLPSDRFSAERTGGSVSTLTIQRTQQEDSAVYLCASSRGTSGGETQYFGPGTRLLVL.

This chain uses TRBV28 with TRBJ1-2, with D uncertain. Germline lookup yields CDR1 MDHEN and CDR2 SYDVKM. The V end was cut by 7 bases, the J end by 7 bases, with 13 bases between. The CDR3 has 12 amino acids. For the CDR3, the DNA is TGTGCCAGCACCCCGCCGGGGAGTGGCTACACCTTC. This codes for CASTPPGSGYTF.

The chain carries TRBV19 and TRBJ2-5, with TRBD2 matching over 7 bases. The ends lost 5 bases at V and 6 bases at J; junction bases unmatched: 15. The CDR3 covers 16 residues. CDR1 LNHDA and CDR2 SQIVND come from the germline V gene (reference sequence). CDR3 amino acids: CASSPSWTSGGQTQYF. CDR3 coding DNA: TGTGCCAGTAGTCCCTCCTGGACTAGTGGGGGACAGACCCAGTACTTC. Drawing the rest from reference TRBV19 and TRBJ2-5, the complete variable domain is DGGITQSPKYLFRKEGQNVTLSCEQNLNHDAMYWYRQDPGQGLRLIYYSQIVNDFQKGDIAEGYSVSREKKESFPLTVTSAQKNPTAFYLCASSPSWTSGGQTQYFGPGTRLLVL.

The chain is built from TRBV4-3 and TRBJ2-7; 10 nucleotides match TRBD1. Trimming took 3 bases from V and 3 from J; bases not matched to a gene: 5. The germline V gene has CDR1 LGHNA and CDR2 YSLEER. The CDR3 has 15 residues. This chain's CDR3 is CASSHTTGGLYEQYF. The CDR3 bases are TGCGCCAGCAGCCATACGACAGGGGGCCTCTACGAGCAGTACTTC.

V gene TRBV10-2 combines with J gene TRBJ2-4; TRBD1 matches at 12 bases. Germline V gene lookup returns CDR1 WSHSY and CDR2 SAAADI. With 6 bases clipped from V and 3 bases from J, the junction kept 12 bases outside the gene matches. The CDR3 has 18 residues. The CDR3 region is CASRGPGQGARGKNIQYF. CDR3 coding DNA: TGCGCCAGCAGAGGTCCGGGACAGGGGGCGCGTGGCAAAAACATTCAGTACTTC.

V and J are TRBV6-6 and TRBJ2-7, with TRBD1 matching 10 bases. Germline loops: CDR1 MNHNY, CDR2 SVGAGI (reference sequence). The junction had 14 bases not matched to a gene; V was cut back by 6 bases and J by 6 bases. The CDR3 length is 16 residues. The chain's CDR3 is CASSPTDRGRRPEQYF. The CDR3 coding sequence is TGTGCCAGCAGCCCCACCGACAGGGGGCGACGGCCCGAGCAGTACTTC.

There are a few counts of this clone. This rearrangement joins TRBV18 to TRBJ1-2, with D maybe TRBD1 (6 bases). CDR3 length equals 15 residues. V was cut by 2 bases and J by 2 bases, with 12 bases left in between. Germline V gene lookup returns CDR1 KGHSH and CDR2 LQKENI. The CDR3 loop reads CASSPEHTGNYGYTF. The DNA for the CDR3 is TGTGCCAGCTCACCAGAACATACAGGGAACTATGGCTACACCTTC.

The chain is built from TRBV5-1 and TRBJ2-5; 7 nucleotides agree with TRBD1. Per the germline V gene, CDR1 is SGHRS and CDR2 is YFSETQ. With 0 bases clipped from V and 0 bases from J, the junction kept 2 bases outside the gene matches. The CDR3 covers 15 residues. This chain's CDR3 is CASSLGDRHQETQYF. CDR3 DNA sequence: TGCGCCAGCAGCTTGGGGGACAGACACCAAGAGACCCAGTACTTC.

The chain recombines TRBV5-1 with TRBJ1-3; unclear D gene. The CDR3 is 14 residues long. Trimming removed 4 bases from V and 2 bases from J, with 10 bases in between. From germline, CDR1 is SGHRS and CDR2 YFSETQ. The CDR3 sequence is CASSPRVAGNTIYF. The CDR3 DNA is TGCGCCAGCAGCCCCCGGGTGGCTGGAAACACCATATATTTT.